The sequence of this T cell receptor beta chain was determined in a study of Ad26.COV2.S vaccination and SARS-CoV-2 variants. As for the study in general: Ad26.COV2.S arm of COV1001 included the donor.

Sequencing was performed with immunoSEQ multiplex PCR; in TCRdb, only in-frame clones are kept and a portion is missing. The sample yields roughly 270,000 clones, 87% seen once. Points from the study as a whole: Vaccine and placebo recipients had comparable breadth of non-spike TCRs.

V shed 4 bases, J shed 10 bases, and the junction held 7 bases outside the gene matches. Germline V lookup: CDR1 SGHRS, CDR2 YFSETQ. CDR3 length equals 13 residues. Regarding treatment: roughly 20 received Ad26.COV2.S at low or high dose, single or two shots; about 5 received placebo; per-sample allocation not given. Specimen acquisition occurred on day 63 following the initial vaccine or placebo injection. About this clone: The antigen is undetermined.

The V and J genes are TRBV5-1 and TRBJ1-1, with 10 positions matching TRBD1. This TCR was recovered from a person between 18 and 65 years old who received the Ad26.COV2.S COVID-19 vaccine or a placebo. Sequencing was performed on peripheral blood, taken in a trial of Ad26.COV2.S vaccine versus placebo. This CDR3 is CASSGQGVSIAFF. The DNA for the CDR3 is TGCGCCAGCAGCGGACAGGGGGTCTCTATAGCTTTCTTT.